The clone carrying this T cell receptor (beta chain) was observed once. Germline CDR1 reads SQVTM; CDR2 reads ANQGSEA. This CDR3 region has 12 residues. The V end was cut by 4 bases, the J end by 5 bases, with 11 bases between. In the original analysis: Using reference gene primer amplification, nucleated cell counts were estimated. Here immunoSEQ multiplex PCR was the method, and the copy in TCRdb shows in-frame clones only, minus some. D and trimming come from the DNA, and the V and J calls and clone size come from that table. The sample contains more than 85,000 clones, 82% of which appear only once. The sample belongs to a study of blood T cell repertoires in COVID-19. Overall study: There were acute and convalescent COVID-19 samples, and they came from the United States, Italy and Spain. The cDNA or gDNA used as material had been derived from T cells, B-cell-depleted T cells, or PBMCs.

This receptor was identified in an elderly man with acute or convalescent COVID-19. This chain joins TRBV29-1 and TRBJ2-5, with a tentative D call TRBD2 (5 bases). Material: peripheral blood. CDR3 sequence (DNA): TGCAGCGTTGTAGGTCGCGGGGAGACCCAGTACTTC. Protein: CSVVGRGETQYF. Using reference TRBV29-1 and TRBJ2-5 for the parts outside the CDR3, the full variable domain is SAVISQKPSRDICQRGTSLTIQCQVDSQVTMMFWYRQQPGQSLTLIATANQGSEATYESGFVIDKFPISRPNLTFSTLTVSNMSPEDSSIYLCSVVGRGETQYFGPGTRLLVL.